The 20 T cell receptor beta chains below all came from one sample that was sequenced in a study of post-analysis software for immune sequencing data. Whole-study findings and limits: In patients, about five TRBV segments were more frequent than in controls, with TRBV5-6, TRBV5-1 and TRBV20-1 among them.

Antigens of these TCRs are unknown. TCR beta cDNA libraries included unique molecular identifiers. A single record per CDR3 protein comes from TCRdb applying MiXCR to the PCR reads. Of about 500,000 distinct CDR3 sequences in the sample, 45% are singletons; the top ten hold roughly 12%. Specimen: blood. The origin of the receptors is a girl aged 10-17 years with multiple sclerosis.

The chain links TRBV5-1 to TRBJ2-1; D is possibly TRBD1 (7 bases). V lost 7 bases and J 0 bases, leaving 20 bases between the germline ends. The CDR3 has 17 amino acids. Germline lookup yields CDR1 SGHRS and CDR2 YFSETQ. The CDR3 coding sequence is TGCGCCAGCCGCCCAAACAGGGGACTGAGCTCCTACAATGAGCAGTTCTTC. Its translation: CASRPNRGLSSYNEQFF.

This clonotype occurred a few times. The genes are TRBV28 and TRBJ2-1, with 13 nucleotides matching TRBD2. The CDR3 consists of 17 residues. Germline CDR1 is MDHEN and CDR2 is SYDVKM. After removal of 2 bases from V and 4 bases from J, the junction contained 5 bases not matched to a gene. Here the CDR3 reads CASSLTSGLAGYNEQFF. The CDR3 DNA reads as TGTGCCAGCAGTTTAACCTCGGGACTAGCGGGGTACAATGAGCAGTTCTTC.

The chain is built from TRBV3-1 and TRBJ1-2; D is perhaps TRBD1 (5 bases). V was clipped by 4 bases and J by 6 bases, with 21 bases between them. Germline V gene lookup returns CDR1 LGHDT and CDR2 YNNKEL (reference sequence). The CDR3 has 16 amino acids. The CDR3 here is CASSLSGEGFRNGYTF. CDR3 bases: TGTGCCAGCAGCCTCTCCGGTGAGGGGTTTAGGAATGGCTACACCTTC.

The V and J genes are TRBV4-1 and TRBJ2-7, with D possibly TRBD1 on 5 matching bases. Deletions cut 3 bases from V and 3 bases from J, with 15 bases between. The CDR3 runs 15 residues. The germline gives CDR1 MGHRA, CDR2 YSYEKL. Written as DNA, the CDR3 is TGCGCCAGCAGCCAGGGGCCGAGAGGCGTCTACGAGCAGTACTTC. Translated, it gives CASSQGPRGVYEQYF.

This chain links TRBV4-1 with TRBJ2-1, with 14 bases identical to TRBD2. Per germline, CDR1 MGHRA and CDR2 YSYEKL. This CDR3 is 16 amino acids long. The trim removed 1 base at V and 7 bases at J, leaving 3 bases unmatched. The CDR3, as DNA: TGCGCCAGCAGCCAAGTGACTAGCGGGAGGGCGAATGAGCAGTTCTTC. The encoded protein is CASSQVTSGRANEQFF.

J is TRBJ2-1 and V is TRBV4-2; D remains ambiguous. V was clipped by 0 bases and J by 6 bases, with 6 bases between them. From germline, CDR1 is LGHNA and CDR2 YNFKEQ. The CDR3 loop spans 13 amino acids. The CDR3 reads CASSQDRSNEQFF. CDR3 DNA: TGTGCCAGCAGCCAAGATCGTAGCAATGAGCAGTTCTTC.

The chain has TRBV12-3 or TRBV12-4 and TRBJ1-5; the D is unclear. The CDR3 contains 12 residues. The V end was cut by 7 bases, the J end by 7 bases, with 11 bases between. The CDR3 bases are TGTGCCAGCACCGTCAATGGGCAGCCCCAGCATTTT. Protein: CASTVNGQPQHF.

The chain has TRBV20-1 and TRBJ2-3, with 8 nucleotides matching TRBD2. Trimming at V came to 0 bases and at J to 0 bases, leaving 8 bases not matched to a gene. CDR3 size: 17 residues. The germline CDR1 and CDR2 sequences are DFQATT and SNEGSKA (reference sequence). The CDR3 reads CSARDLPSSGSTDTQYF. CDR3 nucleotides: TGCAGTGCTAGAGATCTCCCTTCTAGCGGGAGCACAGATACGCAGTATTTT.

This clonotype has only a few counts. J is TRBJ2-1 and V is TRBV15; 11 bases match TRBD2. The CDR3 contains 16 residues. Germline trimming cut 3 bases from V and 7 bases from J; bases unmatched to any gene: 8. Germline lookup yields CDR1 LNHNV and CDR2 YYDKDF (reference sequence). The CDR3 spells CATSRGASGGLNEQFF. CDR3 coding DNA: TGTGCCACCAGCAGGGGTGCTAGCGGGGGGCTAAATGAGCAGTTCTTC.

The chain links TRBV5-1 to TRBJ2-4; TRBD1 might be the D (5 bases). This CDR3 is built from 15 residues. The germline gives CDR1 SGHRS, CDR2 YFSETQ. V lost 0 bases and J 1 base, leaving 8 bases between the germline ends. The CDR3 loop is CASSLVQGAKNIQYF. The CDR3 DNA reads as TGCGCCAGCAGCTTGGTCCAGGGCGCCAAAAACATTCAGTACTTC.

This clonotype appeared a few times. The chain employs TRBV20-1 and TRBJ2-5; the match to TRBD1 covers 8 bases. With V trimmed by 4 bases and J by 2 bases, 6 bases remained unmatched. CDR3 length: 14 amino acids. Germline V gene data show CDR1 as DFQATT and CDR2 as SNEGSKA (reference sequence). For the CDR3, the DNA is TGCAGTGCTAATAGAAGACAGGGGCAAGAGACCCAGTACTTC. Its protein is CSANRRQGQETQYF.

V is TRBV27 and J is TRBJ2-3; D ambiguous. Germline CDR1 MNHEY, CDR2 SMNVEV (reference sequence). This CDR3 spans 14 amino acids. Trimming shortened V by 6 bases and J by 4 bases, and 14 bases separated the two germline ends. The CDR3 loop reads CASRLSTNSDTQYF. In DNA, the CDR3 is TGTGCCAGCAGGCTAAGCACAAACTCAGATACGCAGTATTTT.

The chain combines TRBV29-1 with TRBJ2-1, with TRBD2 identical over 7 bases. Looked up from germline, CDR1 is SQVTM and CDR2 is ANQGSEA. Unmatched junction bases numbered 6, after V lost 7 bases and J lost 0 bases. This CDR3 is built from 14 residues. This CDR3 reads CSAPTSVSYNEQFF. The CDR3 bases are TGCAGCGCCCCTACTAGCGTCTCCTACAATGAGCAGTTCTTC.

J is TRBJ2-1 and V is TRBV7-2, with TRBD2 matching over 11 bases. V trimming: 1 base; J trimming: 5 bases; junction bases outside the gene matches: 1. The germline CDR1 and CDR2 sequences are SGHTA and FQGNSA. The CDR3 length is 15 residues. In DNA, the CDR3 is TGTGCCAGCAGCTTAGTAGCGGGAGGGCACAATGAGCAGTTCTTC. It encodes CASSLVAGGHNEQFF.

The chain carries TRBV2 and TRBJ2-5; D might be TRBD1 (5 bases). The germline CDR1 and CDR2 sequences are SNHLY and FYNNEI. The ends were cut back, 4 bases at V and 2 bases at J, with 11 bases in the middle. CDR3 length: 14 residues. The CDR3 sequence: CASSGWGGQETQYF. The CDR3 DNA reads TGTGCCAGCAGTGGTTGGGGCGGACAAGAGACCCAGTACTTC.

The chain uses TRBV25-1 and TRBJ1-2; weak D call: TRBD1 (6 bases). The CDR3 is 12 amino acids. Germline V CDR1 and CDR2: MGHDK, SYGVNS. This CDR3 is CVPLAGVNGYTF. CDR3 in DNA: TGTGTCCCCCTGGCAGGGGTAAATGGCTACACCTTC.

This clonotype has more than one count but fewer than ten. This chain uses TRBV5-1 with TRBJ2-1; possibly TRBD1 for D (6 bases). Germline CDR1 is SGHRS and CDR2 is YFSETQ. With 2 bases removed from V and 3 bases from J, the gap between germline ends came to 15 bases. The CDR3 length is 16 residues. The CDR3 nucleotides read TGCGCCAGCAGCTTATGGGGGCCCCGCTTCTACAATGAGCAGTTCTTC. Translating gives CASSLWGPRFYNEQFF.

The V and J genes are TRBV29-1 and TRBJ2-3, with a possible D match to TRBD1 (5 bases). The CDR3 extends over 13 amino acids. Germline CDR1 reads SQVTM; CDR2 reads ANQGSEA. V lost 7 bases and J 3 bases, leaving 14 bases between the germline ends. Here the CDR3 DNA reads TGCAGCGCACAAACCTACAGGACAGATACGCAGTATTTT. This codes for CSAQTYRTDTQYF.

The chain is built from TRBV6-5 and TRBJ2-7; 13 bases match TRBD2. The V gene's germline CDR1 is MNHEY and CDR2 SVGAGI. CDR3 length equals 17 residues. Losses at the gene ends were 0 bases for V and 2 bases for J; bases not matched to a gene: 4. The CDR3 nucleotides are TGTGCCAGCAGTTACTCGGAGGGACTAGCGGGGACCTACGAGCAGTACTTC. Amino acid sequence: CASSYSEGLAGTYEQYF.

This clonotype was seen only a few times. The gene calls are TRBV7-2 and TRBJ2-1; D possibly corresponds to TRBD2 (5 bases). Germline CDR1 SGHTA, CDR2 FQGNSA. The CDR3 runs to 15 residues. With 0 bases removed from V and 4 bases from J, the gap between germline ends came to 10 bases. In DNA, the CDR3 is TGTGCCAGCAGCTTAGCGGGAGCTATATACAATGAGCAGTTCTTC. Its protein product is CASSLAGAIYNEQFF. The full variable domain, with the rest looked up from reference TRBV7-2 and TRBJ2-1, is GAGVSQSPSNKVTEKGKDVELRCDPISGHTALYWYRQSLGQGLEFLIYFQGNSAPDKSGLPSDRFSAERTGGSVSTLTIQRTQQEDSAVYLCASSLAGAIYNEQFFGPGTRLTVL.